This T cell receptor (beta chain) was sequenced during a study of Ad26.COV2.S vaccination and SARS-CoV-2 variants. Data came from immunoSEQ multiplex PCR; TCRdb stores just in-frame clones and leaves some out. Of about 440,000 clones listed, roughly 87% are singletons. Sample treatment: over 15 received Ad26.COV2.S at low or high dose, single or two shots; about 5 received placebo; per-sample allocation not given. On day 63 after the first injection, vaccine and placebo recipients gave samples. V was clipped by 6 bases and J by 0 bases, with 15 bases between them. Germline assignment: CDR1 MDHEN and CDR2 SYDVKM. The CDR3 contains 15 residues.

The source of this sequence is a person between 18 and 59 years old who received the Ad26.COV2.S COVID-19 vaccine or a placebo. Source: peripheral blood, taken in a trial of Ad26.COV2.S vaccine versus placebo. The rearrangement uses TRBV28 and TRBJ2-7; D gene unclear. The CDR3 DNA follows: TGTGCCAGCAGCCACGACACGAGGAGCTCCTACGAGCAGTACTTC. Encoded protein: CASSHDTRSSYEQYF.